This T cell receptor (beta chain) is from a study of spatial heterogeneity in lung cancer. This clonotype was picked up many times. The time point: blood at routine non-recurrence follow-up after resection. The junction had 11 bases not matched to a gene; V was cut back by 5 bases and J by 5 bases. The CDR3 is made up of 16 amino acids. From germline, CDR1 is MDHEN and CDR2 SYDVKM. TCRdb independently ran MiXCR on the 5' RACE reads; one entry per CDR3 protein. The sample includes roughly 110,000 distinct CDR3 sequences, under 14% seen only once; the top ten take around 24%. The chain recombines TRBV28 with TRBJ2-7, with TRBD2 matching over 11 bases. The source of this sequence is a female donor with early-stage non-small cell lung cancer. The specimen was PBMCs, collected at follow-up. DNA for the CDR3: TGTGCCAGCAGTCCCCCGCTTAGCGGGAGGGCCCACGAGCAGTACTTC. It encodes CASSPPLSGRAHEQYF. Complete variable domain (other parts from reference TRBV28 and TRBJ2-7): DVKVTQSSRYLVKRTGEKVFLECVQDMDHENMFWYRQDPGLGLRLIYFSYDVKMKEKGDIPEGYSVSREKKERFSLILESASTNQTSMYLCASSPPLSGRAHEQYFGPGTRLTVT.